This T cell receptor beta chain was sequenced during a study of T cell responses to AZD1222 COVID-19 vaccine. Combined were second doses at about 4 or about 12 weeks. Repertoires were generated with immunoSEQ multiplex PCR, while TCRdb's copy carries only in-frame clones and drops some. The data show some 150,000 clones, more than 90% seen once. This clone was recorded only once. V was trimmed by 10 bases and J by 7 bases, leaving 16 bases between them. The CDR3 length is 13 residues. The germline V gene has CDR1 ENHRY and CDR2 SYGVKD. V usage is TRBV10-3 and J usage is TRBJ1-4; a possible D gene is TRBD1 (6 bases). The sequence came from an adult who received the AZD1222 COVID-19 vaccine. This specimen consisted of peripheral blood, obtained 28 days after the second AZD1222 dose. This CDR3 is CATRAGDSEKLFF. CDR3 DNA: TGTGCCACCAGAGCAGGGGATTCTGAAAAACTGTTTTTT.